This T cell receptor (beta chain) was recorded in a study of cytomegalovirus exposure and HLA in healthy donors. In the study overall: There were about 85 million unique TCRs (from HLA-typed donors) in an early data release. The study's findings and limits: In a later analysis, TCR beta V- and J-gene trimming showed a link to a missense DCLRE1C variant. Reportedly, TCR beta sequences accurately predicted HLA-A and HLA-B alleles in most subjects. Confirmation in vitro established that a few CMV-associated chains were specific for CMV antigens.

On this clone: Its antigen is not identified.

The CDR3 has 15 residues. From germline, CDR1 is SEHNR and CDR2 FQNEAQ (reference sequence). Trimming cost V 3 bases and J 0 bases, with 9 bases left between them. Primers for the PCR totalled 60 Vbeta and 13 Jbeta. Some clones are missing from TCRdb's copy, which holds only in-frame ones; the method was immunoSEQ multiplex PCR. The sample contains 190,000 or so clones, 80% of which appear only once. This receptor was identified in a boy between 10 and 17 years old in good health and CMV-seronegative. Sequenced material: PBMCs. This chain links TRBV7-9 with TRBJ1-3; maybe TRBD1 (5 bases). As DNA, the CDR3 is TGTGCCAGCAGCTTGGGGGGGGTCTCTGGAAACACCATATATTTT. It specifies CASSLGGVSGNTIYF.